A single sample gave rise to the 10 T cell receptor beta chains below, sequenced in a study of regulatory T cells in long-lasting Graves disease. In building TCR beta libraries, iRepertoire HTBI primers were used together with Arm-PCR of CDR3 regions. TCRdb redid the calling of the multiplex PCR reads with MiXCR, one entry per CDR3 protein. The data hold about 320,000 distinct CDR3 sequences, with about 18% observed a single time. Described time point: newly diagnosed GD, antithyroid drugs for less than 3 months. Construction of the TCR library relied on RNA isolated from PBMCs. This specimen was peripheral blood mononuclear cells (PBMCs), taken at new diagnosis, from a patient treated with antithyroid drugs. The receptors were gathered from a female donor with Graves disease.

The chain joins TRBV29-1 to TRBJ1-4; D remains unclear. Germline loops: CDR1 SQVTM, CDR2 ANQGSEA. V was pared by 5 bases and J by 0 bases, with 7 bases between. This CDR3 comprises 13 residues. Here the CDR3 DNA reads TGCAGCGTTAGACGGTCAACTAATGAAAAACTGTTTTTT. It encodes CSVRRSTNEKLFF.

In the case of this clonotype: A much larger clone lies a single base off, so this may be a read error. The rearrangement joins TRBV14 to TRBJ1-1; no firm D call. V lost 1 base to trimming and J lost 4 bases, with 7 bases between them. This CDR3 spans 13 amino acids. CDR1 SGHDN and CDR2 FVKESK come from the germline V gene. The CDR3, as DNA: TGTGCCAGCAGCCAAGCCCGGGGCACTGAAGCTTTCTTT. Translation gives CASSQARGTEAFF.

This clonotype was counted ten times or more. The chain employs TRBV5-4 and TRBJ2-3; the match to TRBD2 covers 7 bases. The CDR3 is 16 residues long. Germline trimming cut 2 bases from V and 0 bases from J; bases unmatched to any gene: 6. Germline CDR1 reads SGHNT; CDR2 reads YYREEE (reference sequence). DNA of the CDR3: TGTGCCAGCAGCTTAACAACTAGCGCTAGCACAGATACGCAGTATTTT. Amino acids: CASSLTTSASTDTQYF.

This clonotype has ten or more counts. This chain links TRBV7-8 with TRBJ2-1; tentative D call: TRBD2 (5 bases). The V gene's germline CDR1 is SGHVS and CDR2 FQNEAQ. This CDR3 contains 14 residues. Trimming shortened V by 5 bases and J by 6 bases, and 14 bases separated the two germline ends. CDR3 in amino acids: CASSLRTGGNEQFF. The CDR3 DNA sequence: TGTGCCAGCAGCCTAAGGACTGGCGGCAATGAGCAGTTCTTC. Full variable domain (rest looked up from reference TRBV7-8 and TRBJ2-1): GAGVSQSPRYKVAKRGQDVALRCDPISGHVSLFWYQQALGQGPEFLTYFQNEAQLDKSGLPSDRFFAERPEGSVSTLKIQRTQQEDSAVYLCASSLRTGGNEQFFGPGTRLTVL.

This clonotype was observed at least ten times. The V gene is TRBV25-1, the J gene TRBJ2-3; D gene ambiguous. The V gene's germline CDR1 is MGHDK and CDR2 SYGVNS. V was shortened by 4 bases and J by 8 bases, with 25 bases between the two germline ends. The CDR3 length is 17 residues. CDR3 sequence reads: CASSGERRQDPLGTQYF. The CDR3 DNA reads TGTGCCAGCAGTGGGGAACGTAGACAAGACCCCTTAGGTACGCAGTATTTT.

This clonotype was recorded a few times. This sequence joins TRBV6-2 or TRBV6-3 and TRBJ1-2; D is possibly TRBD1 (5 bases). Trimming cost V 5 bases and J 5 bases, with 21 bases left between them. Germline V gene data show CDR1 as MNHEY and CDR2 as SVGEGT. This CDR3 has 16 amino acids. The CDR3 nucleotides read TGTGCCAGCAGTGAAGTAGGCACAGGCGGTTCTTATGGCTACACCTTC. Translating it yields CASSEVGTGGSYGYTF.

The chain uses TRBV4-1 and TRBJ2-7, with TRBD1 matching over 7 bases. Trimming took 5 bases from V and 5 from J; bases not matched to a gene: 12. The CDR3 runs to 15 residues. CDR1 and CDR2 from the germline V gene are MGHRA and YSYEKL. CDR3 region: CASSARLDRLNEQYF. The CDR3 nucleotides are TGCGCCAGCAGCGCTCGCTTGGACAGGCTCAACGAGCAGTACTTC.

The rearrangement joins TRBV5-4 to TRBJ2-3; 7 bases align to TRBD2. This CDR3 comprises 16 residues. V shed 0 bases, J shed 3 bases, and the junction held 7 bases outside the gene matches. Germline V lookup: CDR1 SGHNT, CDR2 YYREEE (reference sequence). CDR3 sequence: CASSLAGGSPTDTQYF. CDR3 DNA sequence: TGTGCCAGCAGCTTGGCGGGCGGGAGTCCAACAGATACGCAGTATTTT.

This clonotype has ten or more counts. This rearrangement joins TRBV3-1 to TRBJ1-2; no reliable D call. The CDR3 runs 13 residues. Germline loops: CDR1 LGHDT, CDR2 YNNKEL (reference sequence). Trimming left V 4 bases short and J 6 bases short, with 12 bases between. CDR3 protein: CASSRPGWDGYTF. CDR3 DNA sequence: TGTGCCAGCAGCCGGCCCGGGTGGGATGGCTACACCTTC.

V gene TRBV18 combines with J gene TRBJ2-1; D gene unclear. Germline assignment: CDR1 KGHSH and CDR2 LQKENI. The CDR3 contains 14 residues. V lost 2 bases, J lost 5 bases, and 10 bases lay in between. CDR3 loop: CASSPFPLNNEQFF. Written as DNA, the CDR3 is TGTGCCAGCTCACCATTTCCACTTAACAATGAGCAGTTCTTC.